The rows below give T cell receptor beta chains drawn from one sample of a study of T cell responses to AZD1222 COVID-19 vaccine. Profiling relied on immunoSEQ multiplex PCR, and the TCRdb table lists in-frame clones only, not all of them. Of around 100,000 clones listed, 70% to 90% are singletons. This sample comprised peripheral blood, obtained 28 days after the second AZD1222 dose. The receptors were sampled from an adult who received the AZD1222 COVID-19 vaccine. The CDR3 runs from the conserved cysteine through the conserved F or W. The order of the fields is D gene, clone size, J gene, V gene, CDR3 protein, CDR3 DNA. D genes are given only for firm matches. Expanded clones are given a class, and other clones once, few, many or no size at all.

NA	NA	TRBJ1-2	TRBV6-1	CASSDVLETRGYTF	TGTGCCAGCAGTGATGTTCTCGAGACTCGTGGCTACACCTTC
NA	NA	TRBJ1-5	TRBV3-1/TRBV3-2	CASSQSRPNQPQHF	TGTGCCAGCAGCCAATCACGACCGAATCAGCCCCAGCATTTT
TRBD2	once	TRBJ2-5	TRBV19	CASSRLAGMETQYF	TGTGCCAGTAGCCGACTAGCGGGAATGGAGACCCAGTACTTC
NA	once	TRBJ1-5	TRBV2	CASSEAGGYNQPQHF	TGTGCCAGCAGTGAAGCTGGCGGGTACAATCAGCCCCAGCATTTT
TRBD2	NA	TRBJ2-2	TRBV6-5	CASSRSGSRTGELFF	TGTGCCAGCAGCCGCAGCGGGAGTCGAACCGGGGAGCTGTTTTTT
TRBD1	once	TRBJ1-5	TRBV30	CAWSRTGDGNQPQHF	TGTGCCTGGAGTAGGACAGGGGACGGCAATCAGCCCCAGCATTTT
NA	once	TRBJ2-7	TRBV19	CASSIDNYLLTYEQYF	TGTGCCAGTAGTATAGATAACTACCTATTAACCTACGAGCAGTACTTC
TRBD1	NA	TRBJ1-2	TRBV19	CASSYRDRYYLNHGYTF	TGTGCCAGTAGTTACCGGGACAGGTACTACTTGAATCATGGCTACACCTTC
TRBD1	NA	TRBJ1-2	TRBV5-4	CASSLDRGGSNYGYTF	TGTGCCAGCAGCTTGGACAGGGGTGGTTCAAACTATGGCTACACCTTC
NA	NA	TRBJ1-1	TRBV27	CASSFSSLGNTEAFF	TGTGCCAGCAGTTTCTCATCCCTCGGGAATACTGAAGCTTTCTTT
NA	few	TRBJ2-7	TRBV19	CDKGPTIEQYF	TGTGACAAGGGACCCACGATCGAGCAGTACTTC
TRBD2	NA	TRBJ2-7	TRBV28	CASSFSGTSGSYEQYF	TGTGCCAGCAGCTTCTCCGGGACTAGCGGGAGCTACGAGCAGTACTTC
NA	NA	TRBJ2-7	TRBV28	CASSFPGHPLEQYF	TGTGCCAGCAGTTTCCCAGGCCACCCCCTCGAGCAGTACTTC
TRBD2	NA	TRBJ2-3	TRBV28	CASSPGRGTTDTQYF	TGTGCCAGCAGTCCCGGCCGCGGGACTACGGATACGCAGTATTTT
NA	NA	TRBJ1-1	TRBV6-6	CASSYIQNTEAFF	TGTGCCAGCAGTTACATCCAGAACACTGAAGCTTTCTTT
TRBD1	once	TRBJ2-1	TRBV9	CASSASGTGGLYEQFF	TGTGCCAGCAGCGCGTCCGGGACAGGGGGCCTCTATGAGCAGTTCTTC
NA	once	TRBJ2-1	TRBV12-5	CASGLGGRYNEQFF	TGTGCTAGTGGTTTGGGGGGGAGGTACAATGAGCAGTTCTTC
NA	NA	TRBJ1-1	TRBV27	CASTPPDTLMNTEAFF	TGTGCCAGCACCCCCCCGGACACGCTAATGAACACTGAAGCTTTCTTT
NA	NA	TRBJ1-1	TRBV29-1	CSVEGWNTEAFF	TGCAGCGTTGAAGGGTGGAACACTGAAGCTTTCTTT
TRBD1	NA	TRBJ1-6	TRBV7-3	CASSLTGQGDSPLHF	TGTGCCAGCAGCTTAACCGGACAGGGTGATTCACCCCTCCACTTT
TRBD2	NA	TRBJ2-1	TRBV19	CASSPPGSGSRDEQFF	TGTGCCAGCTCACCCCCTGGAAGCGGGAGTAGGGATGAGCAGTTCTTC
TRBD1	NA	TRBJ2-1	TRBV7-6	CASYGGQGLNEQFF	TGTGCCAGCTACGGGGGACAGGGACTAAATGAGCAGTTCTTC
NA	NA	TRBJ1-6	TRBV5-7	CASSLGVENSPLHF	TGTGCCAGCAGCTTGGGGGTCGAGAATTCACCCCTCCACTTT
NA	NA	TRBJ1-4	TRBV5-1	CASTLGGVSEKLFF	TGCGCCAGCACCCTGGGGGGAGTGAGTGAAAAACTGTTTTTT
TRBD1	NA	TRBJ2-6	TRBV3-1/TRBV3-2	CASSQDFTGQGLSGANVLTF	TGTGCCAGCAGCCAAGATTTTACGGGACAGGGATTATCTGGGGCCAACGTCCTGACTTTC